The T cell receptor (beta chain) described here comes from a study of cytomegalovirus exposure and HLA in healthy donors. The primer mix had 60 Vbeta and 13 Jbeta primers. Profiling relied on immunoSEQ multiplex PCR, and the TCRdb table lists in-frame clones only, not all of them. This sample has over 150,000 clones, with roughly four fifths found just once. General study results and limits: By a later analysis, the bulk of CMV-associated TCR beta chains appeared HLA-restricted. Rates of TCR association differed by HLA locus in a later analysis, with DRB1 highest and HLA-C lowest. For cytomegalovirus status, the classifier reportedly gave diagnoses with high specificity and sensitivity.

This CDR3 comprises 13 residues. Germline V gene sequence: CDR1 SGHTA, CDR2 FQGNSA. The V and J ends lost 3 bases and 7 bases, in that order; junction bases with no gene match: 2. A word on this clone: The antigen remains undetermined.

This clonotype was sampled from a man aged 60 to 69 in good health and CMV-seronegative. Sequences were obtained from PBMCs. This chain uses TRBV7-2 with TRBJ2-1; 8 positions match TRBD1. CDR3 protein: CASSLDRANEQFF. In nucleotides, the CDR3 is TGTGCCAGCAGCTTGGACAGGGCTAATGAGCAGTTCTTC.